A single sample is the source of the 5 T cell receptor beta chains below, sequenced in a study of spatial heterogeneity in lung cancer. TCRdb reprocessed the 5' RACE reads via MiXCR and lists one record per CDR3 protein. Here the sample spans about 100,000 distinct CDR3 sequences, 3.5% to 5% being singletons. As to time point: sample taken at primary tumor resection. Study conclusions and caveats: Tumoral mutation counts were tracked by counts of expanded intratumoral alpha and beta TCRs.

Their target antigens are unknown. Sequencing was performed on lung tumor tissue, taken at surgery. The receptors here all came from a male donor with early-stage non-small cell lung cancer.

This clonotype came up a few times. The chain joins TRBV5-1 to TRBJ2-5; 8 bases map to TRBD1. Trimming cost V 0 bases and J 5 bases; bases outside gene matches: 3. The CDR3 extends over 14 amino acids. The germline V gene has CDR1 SGHRS and CDR2 YFSETQ. This chain's CDR3 is CASSLAGQGETQYF. CDR3 coding DNA: TGCGCCAGCAGCTTGGCCGGACAGGGCGAGACCCAGTACTTC.

Turning to this clonotype: A much larger clone differs by one base, so this may be a read error. V and J are TRBV4-1 and TRBJ2-1, with 9 nucleotides matching TRBD2. Germline lookup yields CDR1 MGHRA and CDR2 YSYEKL. The CDR3 loop spans 17 amino acids. Written as DNA, the CDR3 is TGCGCCAGCAGCCAAGTAAGGCCTAGCGGGACTTACAATGAGCACTTCTTC. Encoded protein: CASSQVRPSGTYNEHFF.

The chain links TRBV27 to TRBJ1-1; D is unclear. V lost 6 bases and J lost 1, with 12 bases in between. CDR1 and CDR2 (germline): MNHEY, SMNVEV (reference sequence). The CDR3 has 14 amino acids. CDR3 residues: CASRPSPANTEAFF. Written as DNA, the CDR3 is TGTGCCAGCAGACCCAGTCCAGCGAACACTGAAGCTTTCTTT.

This clonotype showed up many times. This chain joins TRBV29-1 and TRBJ2-5; D unresolved. V was cut by 4 bases and J by 5 bases, with 8 bases left in between. The CDR3 consists of 11 residues. The germline V gene has CDR1 SQVTM and CDR2 ANQGSEA. CDR3 nucleotides: TGCAGCGTTGGTGAAGAGGAGACCCAGTACTTC. Protein product: CSVGEEETQYF.

This clonotype was detected many times. The chain combines TRBV20-1 with TRBJ2-3; 10 nucleotides agree with TRBD1. V dropped 4 bases and J dropped 4; count of bases not matched to a gene: 14. This CDR3 is 17 amino acids long. Germline assignment: CDR1 DFQATT and CDR2 SNEGSKA (reference sequence). The CDR3 region is CSAKLPGQGDTADTQYF. In DNA form, the CDR3 reads TGCAGTGCTAAGCTCCCCGGACAGGGGGATACAGCAGATACGCAGTATTTT.